This T cell receptor (beta chain) is from a study of T cell responses to AZD1222 COVID-19 vaccine. Whole-study results and caveats: Females outnumbered males among donors, who were mostly white British; clonal diversity was possibly underestimated. Increases in Spike-specific TCR breadth and depth were seen after two AZD1222 doses. Repertoire sampling happened only post peak T cell response.

Germline CDR1 SGHRS, CDR2 YFSETQ. Losses at the gene ends were 6 bases for V and 4 bases for J; bases not matched to a gene: 4. CDR3 length: 14 residues. To note about this clone: The antigen is undetermined.

Second-dose intervals of approximately 4 or approximately 12 weeks were pooled. TCRdb's table, derived via immunoSEQ multiplex PCR, lists solely in-frame clones and lacks some. The sample contains approximately 270,000 clones, 90% to 95% of which appear only once. This clonotype was obtained from an adult who received the AZD1222 COVID-19 vaccine. Sequencing was performed on peripheral blood, taken 28 days after the second AZD1222 dose. The J gene is TRBJ2-5, the V gene TRBV5-1; 12 nucleotides match TRBD2. In DNA, the CDR3 is TGCGCCAGCAAACAACTAGCGGGAGGAGAGACCCAGTACTTC. This gives the protein CASKQLAGGETQYF.